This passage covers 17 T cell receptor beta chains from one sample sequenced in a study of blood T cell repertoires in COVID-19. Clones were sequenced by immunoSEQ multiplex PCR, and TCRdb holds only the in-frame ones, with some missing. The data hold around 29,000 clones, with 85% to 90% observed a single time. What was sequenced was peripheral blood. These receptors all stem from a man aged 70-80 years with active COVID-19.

CDR3 DNA: TGTGCCACCAGTGGAACAGGGGAACACGAGCAGTACTTC. It yields the protein CATSGTGEHEQYF. The genes are TRBV24-1 and TRBJ2-7; 7 bases align to TRBD1. From germline, CDR1 is KGHDR and CDR2 SFDVKD. The CDR3 is 13 residues long. Trimming removed 5 bases from V and 5 bases from J; junction bases left unmatched: 5.

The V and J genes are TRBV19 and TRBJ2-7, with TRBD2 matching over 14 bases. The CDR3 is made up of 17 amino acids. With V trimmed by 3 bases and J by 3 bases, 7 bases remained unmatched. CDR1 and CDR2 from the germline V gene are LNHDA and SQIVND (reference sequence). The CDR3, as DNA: TGTGCCAGTAGTATCGGGACTAGCGGGAGCGGTTTCTACGAGCAGTACTTC. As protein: CASSIGTSGSGFYEQYF.

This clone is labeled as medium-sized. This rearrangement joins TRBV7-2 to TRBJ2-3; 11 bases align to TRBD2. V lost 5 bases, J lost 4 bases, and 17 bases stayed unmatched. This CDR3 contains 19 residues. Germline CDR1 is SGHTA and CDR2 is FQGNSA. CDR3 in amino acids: CASSRRGEISGRGADTQYF. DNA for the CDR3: TGTGCCAGCAGCCGTCGGGGGGAAATTAGCGGGAGGGGCGCAGATACGCAGTATTTT. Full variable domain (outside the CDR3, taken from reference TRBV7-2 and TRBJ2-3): GAGVSQSPSNKVTEKGKDVELRCDPISGHTALYWYRQSLGQGLEFLIYFQGNSAPDKSGLPSDRFSAERTGGSVSTLTIQRTQQEDSAVYLCASSRRGEISGRGADTQYFGPGTRLTVL.

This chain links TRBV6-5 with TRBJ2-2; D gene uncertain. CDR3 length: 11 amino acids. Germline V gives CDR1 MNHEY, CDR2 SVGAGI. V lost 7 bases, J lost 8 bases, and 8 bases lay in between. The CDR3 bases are TGTGCCAGCATGCTACTTGGGGAGCTGTTTTTT. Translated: CASMLLGELFF.

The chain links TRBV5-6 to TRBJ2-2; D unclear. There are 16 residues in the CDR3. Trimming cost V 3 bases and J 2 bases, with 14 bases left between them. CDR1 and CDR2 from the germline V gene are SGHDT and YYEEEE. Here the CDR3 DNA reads TGTGCCAGCAGCTCCCTTGGCGGTATAAACACCGGGGAGCTGTTTTTT. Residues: CASSSLGGINTGELFF.

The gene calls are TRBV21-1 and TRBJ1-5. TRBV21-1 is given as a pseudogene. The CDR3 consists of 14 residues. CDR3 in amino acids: CASSKGRGNQPQHF. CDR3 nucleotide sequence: TGTGCCAGCAGCAAAGGGCGGGGTAATCAGCCCCAGCATTTT.

In DNA, the CDR3 is TGTGCCAGCAGCTTAATTAGGGACAGGGAAAGTTCACCCCTCCACTTT. It is translated as CASSLIRDRESSPLHF. The chain carries TRBV7-3 and TRBJ1-6; 9 nucleotides agree with TRBD1. Germline values: CDR1 SGHTA, CDR2 FQGTGA. V dropped 1 base and J dropped 9; count of bases not matched to a gene: 7. The CDR3 is made up of 16 amino acids.

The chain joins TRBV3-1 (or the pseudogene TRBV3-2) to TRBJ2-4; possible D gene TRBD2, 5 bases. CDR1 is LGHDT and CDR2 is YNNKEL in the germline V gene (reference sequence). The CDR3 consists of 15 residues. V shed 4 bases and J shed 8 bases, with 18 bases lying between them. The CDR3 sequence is CASSRSLAPVDIQYF. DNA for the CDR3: TGTGCCAGCAGCCGATCTCTAGCCCCCGTTGACATTCAGTACTTC.

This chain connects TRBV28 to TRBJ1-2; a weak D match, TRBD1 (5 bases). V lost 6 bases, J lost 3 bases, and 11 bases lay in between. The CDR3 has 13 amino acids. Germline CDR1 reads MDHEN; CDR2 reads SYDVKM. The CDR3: CASRAGQDYGYTF. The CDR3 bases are TGTGCCAGCAGGGCGGGGCAGGACTATGGCTACACCTTC.

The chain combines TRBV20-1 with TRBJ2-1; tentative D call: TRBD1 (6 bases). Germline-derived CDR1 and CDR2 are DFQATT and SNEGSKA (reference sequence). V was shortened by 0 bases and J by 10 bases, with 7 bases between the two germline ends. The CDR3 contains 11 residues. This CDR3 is CSARDGTEQFF. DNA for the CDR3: TGCAGTGCTAGAGATGGGACAGAGCAGTTCTTC.

CDR3 protein: CASSYLRQGASEAFF. The CDR3 nucleotides are TGTGCCAGCAGTTACTTGCGACAGGGGGCTTCTGAAGCTTTCTTT. The genes are TRBV6-2 or TRBV6-3 and TRBJ1-1; 10 nucleotides align to TRBD1. The V segment lost 1 base and the J segment 6 bases; nucleotides outside the gene matches: 5. CDR3 length: 15 residues. From germline, CDR1 is MNHEY and CDR2 SVGEGT.

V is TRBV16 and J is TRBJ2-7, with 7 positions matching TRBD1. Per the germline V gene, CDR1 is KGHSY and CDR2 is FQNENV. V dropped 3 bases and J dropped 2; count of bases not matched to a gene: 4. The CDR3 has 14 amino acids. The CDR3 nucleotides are TGTGCCAGCAGCCACCCGGGACAGCCCTACGAGCAGTACTTC. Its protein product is CASSHPGQPYEQYF.

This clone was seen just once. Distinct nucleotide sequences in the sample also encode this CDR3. The CDR3 DNA reads as TGCGCCAGCAGCTTGGCGGGATCGTACGAGCAGTACTTC. Protein sequence: CASSLAGSYEQYF. This rearrangement joins TRBV5-1 to TRBJ2-7, with D possibly TRBD2 on 5 matching bases. Germline V gives CDR1 SGHRS, CDR2 YFSETQ. This CDR3 has 13 amino acids. V dropped 0 bases and J dropped 4 bases, with 8 bases sitting between them. The variable domain in full, with the rest retrieved from reference TRBV5-1 and TRBJ2-7, is KAGVTQTPRYLIKTRGQQVTLSCSPISGHRSVSWYQQTPGQGLQFLFEYFSETQRNKGNFPGRFSGRQFSNSRSEMNVSTLELGDSALYLCASSLAGSYEQYFGPGTRLTVT.

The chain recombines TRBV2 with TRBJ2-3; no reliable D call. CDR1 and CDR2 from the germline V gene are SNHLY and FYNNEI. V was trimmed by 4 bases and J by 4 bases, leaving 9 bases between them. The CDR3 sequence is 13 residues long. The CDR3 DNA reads TGTGCCAGCAGTGTAAACCGAGCAGATACGCAGTATTTT. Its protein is CASSVNRADTQYF.

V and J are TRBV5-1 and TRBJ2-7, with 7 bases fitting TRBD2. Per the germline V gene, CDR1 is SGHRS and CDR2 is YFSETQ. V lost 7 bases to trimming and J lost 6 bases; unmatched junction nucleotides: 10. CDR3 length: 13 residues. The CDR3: CASRSDWGGEQYF. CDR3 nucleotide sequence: TGCGCCAGCCGCTCCGATTGGGGGGGCGAGCAGTACTTC.

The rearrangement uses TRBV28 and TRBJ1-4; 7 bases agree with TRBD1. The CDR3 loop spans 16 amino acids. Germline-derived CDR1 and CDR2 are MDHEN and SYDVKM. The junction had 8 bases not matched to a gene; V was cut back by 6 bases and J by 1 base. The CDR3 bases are TGTGCCAGCAGCCCCGTTGACAGGGAAACTAATGAAAAACTGTTTTTT. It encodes CASSPVDRETNEKLFF.

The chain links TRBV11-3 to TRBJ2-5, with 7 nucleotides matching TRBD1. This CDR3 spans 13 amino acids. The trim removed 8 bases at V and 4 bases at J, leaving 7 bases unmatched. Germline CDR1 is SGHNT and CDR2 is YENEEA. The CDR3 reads CASAAKGAETQYF. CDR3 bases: TGTGCCAGCGCAGCGAAGGGGGCAGAGACCCAGTACTTC.